These 19 T cell receptor beta chains were all obtained from the same sample, sequenced in a study of response to subunit inactivated influenza vaccine. MiXCR was run by TCRdb on the RT-PCR reads, yielding one entry per CDR3 protein. Altogether roughly 190,000 distinct CDR3 sequences are present, 9.5% to 15% being singletons, with the ten largest covering about 29%. The data were also submitted as part of a second study, on T cells expressing NK-cell markers. That paper notes: UMI-tagged 5'RACE template switching yielded the TCR beta cDNA.

The specimen was CD8+ T cells sorted from PBMCs, collected approximately 13 days after vaccination. These receptors were collected from a man aged 45-65 years who received an inactivated influenza vaccine.

CDR3 nucleotide sequence: TGCGCCAGCAGCCCTGGACAGGGAGCCAAAAACATTCAGTACTTC. Translated, it gives CASSPGQGAKNIQYF. This chain uses TRBV4-1 with TRBJ2-4; 8 nucleotides line up with TRBD1. The CDR3 totals 15 residues. Germline V gene data show CDR1 as MGHRA and CDR2 as YSYEKL. V lost 4 bases, J lost 0 bases, and 2 bases stayed unmatched.

This clonotype appeared a few times. The rearrangement joins TRBV20-1 to TRBJ2-7; D is unclear. V lost 0 bases and J lost 0, with 12 bases in between. Germline CDR1 and CDR2: DFQATT and SNEGSKA (reference sequence). The CDR3 extends over 15 amino acids. The CDR3 region is CSARDTIQPSYEQYF. DNA of the CDR3: TGCAGTGCTAGAGACACTATCCAACCCTCCTACGAGCAGTACTTC.

V and J are TRBV20-1 and TRBJ2-5; D remains ambiguous. The ends were cut back, 2 bases at V and 0 bases at J, with 10 bases in the middle. Germline V CDR1 and CDR2: DFQATT, SNEGSKA (reference sequence). The CDR3 spans 14 residues. CDR3 sequence: CSARPHGDQETQYF. The DNA of the CDR3 is TGCAGTGCTAGACCCCATGGGGACCAAGAGACCCAGTACTTC.

The chain employs TRBV20-1 and TRBJ2-1, with no clear D. The CDR3 is 13 residues long. In germline, CDR1 is DFQATT, CDR2 SNEGSKA (reference sequence). The ends were cut back, 6 bases at V and 3 bases at J, with 12 bases in the middle. The CDR3 here is CSANYRLYNEQFF. CDR3 DNA: TGCAGTGCGAACTATAGACTCTACAATGAGCAGTTCTTC.

This clonotype was recorded a few times. This chain uses TRBV27 with TRBJ2-7, with unresolved D. This CDR3 contains 13 residues. V lost 4 bases and J lost 3, with 10 bases in between. Germline assignment: CDR1 MNHEY and CDR2 SMNVEV (reference sequence). CDR3 loop: CASSSLGFYEQYF. The CDR3 DNA reads as TGTGCCAGCAGTTCCCTTGGGTTCTACGAGCAGTACTTC.

The J gene is TRBJ1-4, the V gene TRBV28; 8 nucleotides line up with TRBD1. Per the germline V gene, CDR1 is MDHEN and CDR2 is SYDVKM. Trimming took 5 bases from V and 6 from J; bases not matched to a gene: 8. There are 15 residues in the CDR3. In DNA, the CDR3 is TGTGCCAGCAGTGCACAACAGGGGGACGATGAAAAACTGTTTTTT. Its protein product is CASSAQQGDDEKLFF.

This clonotype turned up a few times. V is TRBV5-6 and J is TRBJ2-5; D is unresolved. CDR1 and CDR2 from the germline V gene are SGHDT and YYEEEE. The length of the CDR3 is 13 residues. Between the trimmed V and J ends, which lost 2 bases and 1 base, there was a span of 6 bases. The CDR3 loop reads CASSFKLQETQYF. The CDR3 nucleotides read TGTGCCAGCAGCTTCAAGCTCCAAGAGACCCAGTACTTC.

The J gene is TRBJ2-3, the V gene TRBV6-5, with D unresolved. The CDR3 spans 13 residues. V lost 2 bases and J 1 base, leaving 4 bases between the germline ends. The germline V gene encodes CDR1 MNHEY and CDR2 SVGAGI. The CDR3 here is CASSYGGTDTQYF. Written as DNA, the CDR3 is TGTGCCAGCAGTTACGGAGGCACAGATACGCAGTATTTT.

This clonotype was seen a handful of times. The chain combines TRBV29-1 with TRBJ2-3, with D possibly being TRBD2 (7 bases). From germline, CDR1 is SQVTM and CDR2 ANQGSEA. The CDR3 is made up of 14 amino acids. Trimming left V 8 bases short and J 2 bases short, with 17 bases between. Here the CDR3 reads CSSRGGVFTDTQYF. The CDR3 nucleotides read TGCAGCTCAAGAGGGGGGGTTTTCACAGATACGCAGTATTTT.

Only a few counts were recorded for this clonotype. The CDR3 DNA reads as TGTGCCACCAGTGATAGGAAGACCCAGTACTTC. Amino acids: CATSDRKTQYF. The gene calls are TRBV24-1 and TRBJ2-5; D ambiguous. V lost 3 bases, J lost 6 bases, and 4 bases lay in between. Germline CDR1 and CDR2: KGHDR and SFDVKD. The CDR3 has 11 amino acids.

The sample holds a few counts of this clonotype. At one boundary the junction diverges from the germline segment, which might be a read error. J is TRBJ2-3 and V is TRBV2, with 9 bases matching TRBD1. Looked up from germline, CDR1 is SNHLY and CDR2 is FYNNEI. The CDR3 totals 15 residues. The CDR3 nucleotides read TGTGCCAGCAGCGAAAATACAGGGGGCACGGATACGCAGTATTTT. Translating gives CASSENTGGTDTQYF.

This clonotype came up a few times. The chain links TRBV25-1 to TRBJ2-5; a possible D gene is TRBD1 (7 bases). The germline gives CDR1 MGHDK, CDR2 SYGVNS. The CDR3 contains 19 residues. The V end lost 3 bases, the J end lost 1 base, and 24 bases lay between the germline ends. CDR3 in DNA: TGTGCCAGCAGTGATAGGGTGGCCCACGACAGGGAGGTCCAAGAGACCCAGTACTTC. It yields the protein CASSDRVAHDREVQETQYF.

The J gene is TRBJ2-5, the V gene TRBV7-9; 8 bases map to TRBD1. The CDR3 contains 16 residues. Germline lookup yields CDR1 SEHNR and CDR2 FQNEAQ (reference sequence). V lost 5 bases, J lost 2 bases, and 10 bases stayed unmatched. CDR3 nucleotide sequence: TGTGCCAGCAGCCCATCTACAGGGGGGCGACAAGAGACCCAGTACTTC. It is translated as CASSPSTGGRQETQYF.

This clonotype was observed a handful of times. The CDR3 nucleotides are TGTGCCCTAGGACAGGGGGTGAACAACGAGCAGTACTTC. Residues: CALGQGVNNEQYF. This chain uses TRBV2 with TRBJ2-7; 10 bases align to TRBD1. V lost 11 bases and J lost 5; bases outside the gene matches: 9. CDR1 and CDR2 from the germline V gene are SNHLY and FYNNEI. The CDR3 covers 13 residues.

This clonotype has ten or more counts. The chain employs TRBV28 and TRBJ1-5; D is ambiguous. Germline V lookup: CDR1 MDHEN, CDR2 SYDVKM. The ends were cut back, 2 bases at V and 0 bases at J, with 8 bases in the middle. CDR3 length: 15 residues. The CDR3 here is CASSLPGNSNQPQHF. As DNA, the CDR3 is TGTGCCAGCAGTTTACCCGGGAATAGCAATCAGCCCCAGCATTTT.

This clonotype was counted between two and nine times. The V gene is TRBV28, the J gene TRBJ2-5, with D possibly matching TRBD2 (6 bases). The V and J ends lost 7 bases and 4 bases respectively, with 16 bases between them. Germline assignment: CDR1 MDHEN and CDR2 SYDVKM. The CDR3 spans 14 residues. The chain's CDR3 is CASTLRGVGETQYF. The CDR3 DNA is TGTGCCAGCACACTCCGCGGGGTGGGAGAGACCCAGTACTTC.

This clonotype has at least ten counts. The V and J genes are TRBV29-1 and TRBJ2-7, with 7 bases that match TRBD2. Germline V gene data show CDR1 as SQVTM and CDR2 as ANQGSEA. The CDR3 totals 13 residues. Unmatched junction bases numbered 8, after V lost 4 bases and J lost 5 bases. CDR3 coding DNA: TGCAGCGTTGTACCGCCAGGGAGGGACGAGCAGTACTTC. Translation: CSVVPPGRDEQYF.

The chain uses TRBV6-1 and TRBJ2-1; 10 bases line up with TRBD2. CDR1 is MNHNS and CDR2 is SASEGT in the germline V gene. This CDR3 comprises 16 residues. V shed 5 bases and J 2 bases; nucleotides not matched to a gene: 6. CDR3 in amino acids: CASSPKLAGPYNEQFF. CDR3 in DNA: TGTGCCAGCAGTCCCAAACTAGCGGGGCCCTACAATGAGCAGTTCTTC.

The V call is TRBV7-8, the J call TRBJ2-7, with 8 nucleotides matching TRBD1. Germline loops: CDR1 SGHVS, CDR2 FQNEAQ. This CDR3 contains 14 residues. With V trimmed by 5 bases and J by 2 bases, 5 bases remained unmatched. The CDR3 spells CASSRGQGPYEQYF. The CDR3, as DNA: TGTGCCAGCAGCCGTGGACAGGGTCCCTACGAGCAGTACTTC.